Described below is a single TCR beta chain sequence and its context. The data originate from a study of shared clonotypes between healthy human individuals. It was around 180 ng DNA, 33,000 or so T cell genomes, that sorted-subset replicate PCRs used. Original analysis: ImmunoSEQ output lacked quality scores and full-length reads, limiting matched filtering. The table came from immunoSEQ multiplex PCR; TCRdb's copy has only in-frame clones and leaves some out. The V and J calls and the clone size are those of that table, but D and trimming were determined from the DNA. The sample consists of more than 500,000 clones, approximately 96% of them appearing once. Naive CD8 isolation took CD45RO-negative cells positively selected for CCR7 and excluded terminally differentiated effector memory CD45RA+ cells. Trimming removed 7 bases from V and 2 bases from J, with 11 bases in between. CDR1 and CDR2 from the germline V gene are MNHEY and SVGAGI. The CDR3 spans 14 residues.

This sequence originates from a woman between 25 and 40 years old in good health. The J gene is TRBJ2-2, the V gene TRBV6-5; D gene ambiguous. The specimen sequenced was naive CD8+ T cells sorted from blood. Written as DNA, the CDR3 is TGTGCCAGCACTGTCTACTCTAACACCGGGGAGCTGTTTTTT. Translating gives CASTVYSNTGELFF.